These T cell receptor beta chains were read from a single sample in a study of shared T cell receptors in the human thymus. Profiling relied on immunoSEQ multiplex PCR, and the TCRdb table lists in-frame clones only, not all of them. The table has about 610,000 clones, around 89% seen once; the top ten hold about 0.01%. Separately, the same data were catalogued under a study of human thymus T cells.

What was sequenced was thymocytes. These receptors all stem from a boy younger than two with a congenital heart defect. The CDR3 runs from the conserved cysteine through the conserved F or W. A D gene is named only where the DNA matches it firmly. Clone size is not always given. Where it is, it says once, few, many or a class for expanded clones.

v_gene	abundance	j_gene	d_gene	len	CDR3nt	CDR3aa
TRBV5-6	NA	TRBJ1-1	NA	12	TGTGCCAGCATCGGACAGAACACTGAAGCTTTCTTT	CASIGQNTEAFF
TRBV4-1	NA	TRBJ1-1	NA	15	TGCGCCAGCAGCCAAGCCCACGCCCAGGGCACTGAAGCTTTCTTT	CASSQAHAQGTEAFF
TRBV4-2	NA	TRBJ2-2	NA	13	TGTGCCAGCAGCCAAGATCCTACCGGGGAGCTGTTTTTT	CASSQDPTGELFF
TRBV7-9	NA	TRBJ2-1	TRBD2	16	TGTGCCAGCAGCCCCCTACTAGCGGGAGAGAACAATGAGCAGTTCTTC	CASSPLLAGENNEQFF
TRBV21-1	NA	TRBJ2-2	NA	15	TGTGCCAGCAGCGCCTCCGGGACACGCACCGGGGAGCTGTTTTTT	CASSASGTRTGELFF
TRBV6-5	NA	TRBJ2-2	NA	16	TGTGCCAGCAGTTACTCGAGCGTTAGCGAGGCCGGGGAGCTGTTTTTT	CASSYSSVSEAGELFF
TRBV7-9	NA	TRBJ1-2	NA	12	TGTGCCAGCAGCTTGAAGCCCGCGGGCTACACCTTC	CASSLKPAGYTF
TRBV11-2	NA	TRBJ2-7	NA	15	TGTGCCAGCAGTCGCGGGAATGGGGTCCTAGGGGAGCAGTACTTC	CASSRGNGVLGEQYF
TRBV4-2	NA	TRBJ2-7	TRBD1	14	TGTGCCAGCAGCCAAGGGACAGGGGGTAACGAGCAGTACTTC	CASSQGTGGNEQYF
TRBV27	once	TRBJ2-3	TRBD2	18	TGTGCCAGCAGTCCAACCCCAAAACTAGCGCAACGCACAGATACGCAGTATTTT	CASSPTPKLAQRTDTQYF
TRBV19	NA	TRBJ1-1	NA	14	TGTGCCAGTAGCCCGACAGACTTAAACACTGAAGCTTTCTTT	CASSPTDLNTEAFF
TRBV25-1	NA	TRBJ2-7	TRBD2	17	TGTGCCAGCAGTGAATATAACCTAGCGGGAGGCTCCTACGAGCAGTACTTC	CASSEYNLAGGSYEQYF
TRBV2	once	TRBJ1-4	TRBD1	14	TGTGCCAGCAGGGGGACAGGGATTCGTGAAAAACTGTTTTTT	CASRGTGIREKLFF
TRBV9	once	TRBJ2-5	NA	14	TGTGCCAGCAGCGTAGGCGGCCGCCAAGAGACCCAGTACTTC	CASSVGGRQETQYF
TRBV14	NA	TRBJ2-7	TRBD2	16	TGTGCCAGCAGCCAAGAAGTAACTAGCGCATCCTACGAGCAGTACTTC	CASSQEVTSASYEQYF
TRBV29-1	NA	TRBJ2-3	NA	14	TGCAGCGTTGAAGACAAACCCTACACAGATACGCAGTATTTT	CSVEDKPYTDTQYF
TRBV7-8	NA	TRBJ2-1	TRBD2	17	TGTGCCAGCAGCTTAGTGCGGCTAGCGGGAGTAAACAATGAGCAGTTCTTC	CASSLVRLAGVNNEQFF
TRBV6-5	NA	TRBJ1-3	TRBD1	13	TGTGCCAGCAGCCCAGGGGGTGAAAACACCATATATTTT	CASSPGGENTIYF
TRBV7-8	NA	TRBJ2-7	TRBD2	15	TGTGCCAGCAGCCCCTCGGGACTATCCACCTACGAGCAGTACTTC	CASSPSGLSTYEQYF
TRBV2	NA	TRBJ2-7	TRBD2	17	TGTGCCAGCATCAGTGGGCTTTTCGAGCGGGGTGCCTACGAGCAGTACTTC	CASISGLFERGAYEQYF
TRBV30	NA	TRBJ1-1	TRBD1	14	TGTGCCTGGGAACAGGGGGCTTATCACACTGAAGCTTTCTTT	CAWEQGAYHTEAFF
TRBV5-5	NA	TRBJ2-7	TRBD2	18	TGTGCCAGCAGCCCCTCAGCGGGAGCCAGGACTCGGGTGTACGAGCAGTACTTC	CASSPSAGARTRVYEQYF